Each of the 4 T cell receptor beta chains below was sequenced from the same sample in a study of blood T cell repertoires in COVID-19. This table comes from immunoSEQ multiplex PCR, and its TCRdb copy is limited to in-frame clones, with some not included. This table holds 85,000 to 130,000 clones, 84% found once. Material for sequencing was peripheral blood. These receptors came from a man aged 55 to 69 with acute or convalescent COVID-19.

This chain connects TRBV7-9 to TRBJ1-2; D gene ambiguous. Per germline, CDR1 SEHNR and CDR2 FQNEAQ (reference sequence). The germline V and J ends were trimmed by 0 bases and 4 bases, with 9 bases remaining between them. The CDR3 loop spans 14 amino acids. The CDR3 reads CASSLARGAYGYTF. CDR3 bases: TGTGCCAGCAGCTTAGCCCGGGGAGCCTATGGCTACACCTTC.

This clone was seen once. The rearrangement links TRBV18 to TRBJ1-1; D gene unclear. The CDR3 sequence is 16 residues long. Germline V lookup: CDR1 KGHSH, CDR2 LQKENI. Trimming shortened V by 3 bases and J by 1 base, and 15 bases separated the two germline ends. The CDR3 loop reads CASSPFVRRQNTEAFF. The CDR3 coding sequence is TGTGCCAGCTCACCGTTTGTTCGGCGGCAGAACACTGAAGCTTTCTTT.

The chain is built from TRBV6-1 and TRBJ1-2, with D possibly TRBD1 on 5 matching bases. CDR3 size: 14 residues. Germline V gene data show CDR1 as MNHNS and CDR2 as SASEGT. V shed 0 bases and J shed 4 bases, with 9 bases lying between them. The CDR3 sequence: CASSEAQVGYGYTF. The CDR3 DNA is TGTGCCAGCAGTGAAGCACAGGTGGGCTATGGCTACACCTTC.

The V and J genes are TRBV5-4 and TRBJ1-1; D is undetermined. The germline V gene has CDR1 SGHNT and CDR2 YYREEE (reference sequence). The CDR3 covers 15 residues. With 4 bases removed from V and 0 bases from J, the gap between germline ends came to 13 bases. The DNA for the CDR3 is TGTGCCAGCAGCCTGGTAAGCCGAATGAACACTGAAGCTTTCTTT. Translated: CASSLVSRMNTEAFF.